Listed below are T cell receptor beta chains from one sample, sequenced in a study of blood T cell repertoires in COVID-19. Here immunoSEQ multiplex PCR was the method, and the copy in TCRdb shows in-frame clones only, minus some. This sample has just under 50,000 clones; less than 80% occur once, and the top ten carry about 25%. Sequenced: peripheral blood. Every receptor here comes from a man between 65 and 85 years old with acute or convalescent COVID-19. CDR3s include the opening cysteine and the closing phenylalanine or tryptophan. Fields, in order: D gene, V gene, CDR3 length, J gene, clone size, CDR3 DNA, CDR3 protein. A D gene is named only where the DNA matches it firmly. Clone size appears in some rows only: once, few, many, or a class for an expanded clone.

.	TRBV7-7	13	TRBJ2-7	.	TGTGCTAGCAGCCCCCGCAGGGCGGGGGAGCAGTACTTC	CASSPRRAGEQYF
TRBD1	TRBV2	14	TRBJ1-2	.	TGTGCCAGCAGTGAACGGGGACAGGGTGGTGGCTACACCTTC	CASSERGQGGGYTF
TRBD1	TRBV9	16	TRBJ2-7	.	TGTGCCAGCAGCCCCCGTTGGGGACAGGGGGGGTTGGTGCAGTACTTC	CASSPRWGQGGLVQYF
.	TRBV7-9	13	TRBJ1-2	.	TGTGCCAGCAGCTTAACGGTTAACTATGGCTACACCTTC	CASSLTVNYGYTF
.	TRBV5-1	15	TRBJ2-1	.	TGCGCCAGCAGCTTGAGGGAGTACCAAGTCAATGAGCAGTTCTTC	CASSLREYQVNEQFF
TRBD1	TRBV6-5	16	TRBJ2-3	.	TGTGCCAGCAGTTACTCGAGGGCAACAGGGGCGGATACGCAGTATTTT	CASSYSRATGADTQYF
.	TRBV11-3	14	TRBJ2-7	few	TGTGCCAGCAGCTTAGATGGGGGGTCAGACGAGCAGTACTTC	CASSLDGGSDEQYF
.	TRBV27	16	TRBJ2-2	.	TGTGCCAGCAGCCAAACGGGACTTACAGGTACCGGGGAGCTGTTTTTT	CASSQTGLTGTGELFF
TRBD1	TRBV18	18	TRBJ1-6	.	TGTGCCAGCTCACCAGCCAAAACCGGGACAGGGAATAATTCACCCCTCCACTTT	CASSPAKTGTGNNSPLHF
TRBD1	TRBV10-3	15	TRBJ2-2	.	TGTGCCATCACTACAGGACAGGGAAATACCGGGGAGCTGTTTTTT	CAITTGQGNTGELFF
.	TRBV30	12	TRBJ2-2	.	TGTGCCTCGACCAGGGGCACCGGGGAGCTGTTTTTT	CASTRGTGELFF
.	TRBV29-1	16	TRBJ2-1	.	TGCAGCGTTGAAGGTGAGGGTTGGAGCTCCTACAATGAGCAGTTCTTC	CSVEGEGWSSYNEQFF
.	TRBV24-1	15	TRBJ1-1	.	TGTGCCACCAGTGATTTGCGGTGGGGGCACACTGAAGCTTTCTTT	CATSDLRWGHTEAFF
.	TRBV20-1	11	TRBJ2-3	once	TGCAGTGCTCAAGTGGGACTTACGCAGTATTTT	CSAQVGLTQYF
TRBD1	TRBV27	14	TRBJ1-6	.	TGTGCCAGCAGTCACCGGGACAGGGATTCACCCCTCCACTTT	CASSHRDRDSPLHF